The sequence of this TCR beta chain was determined in a study of identifying expanded T cells in peripheral blood. Method: immunoSEQ multiplex PCR; TCRdb's copy keeps in-frame clones and lacks some. The table lists roughly 100,000 clones, approximately 89% of them singletons. During the collection period, no donor immune events like infections were recorded. The CDR3 loop spans 15 amino acids. The V and J ends lost 4 bases and 0 bases respectively, with 13 bases between them. CDR1 and CDR2 from the germline V gene are SGHTA and FQGNSA. The source of this sequence is a person between 18 and 75 years old in good health. Sequencing input: blood. V and J are TRBV7-2 and TRBJ2-7, with a possible D match to TRBD2 (5 bases). The CDR3, as DNA: TGTGCCAGCAGCTCCTGGACGGGAAACTCCTACGAGCAGTACTTC. Amino acid sequence: CASSSWTGNSYEQYF.